These 10 T cell receptor beta chains were sequenced from one sample in a study of blood T cell repertoires in COVID-19. Measured with immunoSEQ multiplex PCR; TCRdb has only the in-frame clones, and not every one. The sample consists of fewer than 250,000 clones, around 83% of them appearing once. Sequenced input: peripheral blood. The receptors come from a man in his fifties with active or convalescent COVID-19.

The chain is built from TRBV30 and TRBJ2-3; 7 nucleotides line up with TRBD1. The CDR3 loop spans 14 amino acids. Trimming took 5 bases from V and 4 from J; bases not matched to a gene: 9. Germline V gene lookup returns CDR1 GTSNPN and CDR2 SVGIG (reference sequence). CDR3: CAWETTGWADTQYF. The CDR3 DNA follows: TGTGCCTGGGAAACGACAGGGTGGGCAGATACGCAGTATTTT.

This sequence joins TRBV4-1 and TRBJ2-7; 12 positions agree with TRBD1. CDR1 is MGHRA and CDR2 is YSYEKL in the germline V gene. Unmatched junction bases numbered 13, after V lost 2 bases and J lost 5 bases. This CDR3 has 18 amino acids. CDR3 bases: TGCGCCAGCAGCCAACGAGGGTTTCCGGGACAGGGGGCAAACGAGCAGTACTTC. Translated: CASSQRGFPGQGANEQYF.

The gene calls are TRBV11-2 and TRBJ1-2; D call uncertain. The CDR3 contains 14 residues. Germline lookup yields CDR1 SGHAT and CDR2 FQNNGV. Trimming cost V 1 base and J 4 bases, with 10 bases left between them. CDR3 coding DNA: TGTGCCAGCAGCTTAGGGGGAGGCTCCTATGGCTACACCTTC. This gives the protein CASSLGGGSYGYTF.

This chain links TRBV19 with TRBJ1-6; tentative D call: TRBD1 (5 bases). This CDR3 region has 15 residues. The V end lost 6 bases, the J end lost 0 bases, and 9 bases lay between the germline ends. CDR1 is LNHDA, CDR2 SQIVND, per germline (reference sequence). The CDR3 bases are TGTGCCAGTAGCCAGGACACCTCCTATAATTCACCCCTCCACTTT. Amino acids: CASSQDTSYNSPLHF.

The chain is built from TRBV28 and TRBJ2-6, with TRBD1 identical over 7 bases. J was trimmed by 0 bases and V by 8 bases; bases with no gene match: 1. Germline lookup yields CDR1 MDHEN and CDR2 SYDVKM. The CDR3 consists of 14 residues. Here the CDR3 reads CASWDSSGANVLTF. The CDR3 DNA follows: TGTGCCAGCTGGGACAGCTCTGGGGCCAACGTCCTGACTTTC.

The chain combines TRBV19 with TRBJ1-2, with 7 bases fitting TRBD1. The V gene end was trimmed by 7 bases and the J gene end by 0 bases; junction bases not matched to a gene: 11. The CDR3 is 16 amino acids. Germline CDR1 LNHDA, CDR2 SQIVND (reference sequence). For the CDR3, the DNA is TGTGCCAGTATGGGACAGAACCTTTCTCCTAACTATGGCTACACCTTC. Translating it yields CASMGQNLSPNYGYTF.

V and J are TRBV2 and TRBJ1-4; 8 nucleotides match TRBD1. Germline trimming cut 6 bases from V and 6 bases from J; bases unmatched to any gene: 9. The V gene's germline CDR1 is SNHLY and CDR2 FYNNEI. This CDR3 region has 15 residues. CDR3 nucleotides: TGTGCCAGCAGCCCCTCCGGGACAGGTTATGAAAAACTGTTTTTT. Its translation: CASSPSGTGYEKLFF.

V gene TRBV5-1 combines with J gene TRBJ2-5; 9 positions agree with TRBD2. The CDR3 is 17 residues long. Germline assignment: CDR1 SGHRS and CDR2 YFSETQ. J was trimmed by 2 bases and V by 1 base; bases with no gene match: 9. CDR3 loop: CASSLNVRAGGQETQYF. CDR3 nucleotides: TGCGCCAGCAGCTTGAACGTTCGGGCGGGGGGGCAAGAGACCCAGTACTTC.

V gene TRBV7-3 combines with J gene TRBJ2-7; 10 positions match TRBD2. Unmatched junction bases numbered 4, after V lost 5 bases and J lost 3 bases. Germline values: CDR1 SGHTA, CDR2 FQGTGA. This CDR3 spans 14 amino acids. Written as DNA, the CDR3 is TGTGCCAGCAGCCCTTCTAGCGGGAGCTACGAGCAGTACTTC. Protein product: CASSPSSGSYEQYF.

The chain has TRBV24-1 and TRBJ2-1; a weak D match, TRBD2 (5 bases). Germline V gene sequence: CDR1 KGHDR, CDR2 SFDVKD. This CDR3 is 18 amino acids long. The V gene lost 3 bases and the J gene lost 3 bases, with 20 bases spanning the gap. CDR3 DNA sequence: TGTGCCACCAGTGATCCCGTGACGAGCGGAGCTGTCTACAATGAGCAGTTCTTC. It specifies CATSDPVTSGAVYNEQFF.